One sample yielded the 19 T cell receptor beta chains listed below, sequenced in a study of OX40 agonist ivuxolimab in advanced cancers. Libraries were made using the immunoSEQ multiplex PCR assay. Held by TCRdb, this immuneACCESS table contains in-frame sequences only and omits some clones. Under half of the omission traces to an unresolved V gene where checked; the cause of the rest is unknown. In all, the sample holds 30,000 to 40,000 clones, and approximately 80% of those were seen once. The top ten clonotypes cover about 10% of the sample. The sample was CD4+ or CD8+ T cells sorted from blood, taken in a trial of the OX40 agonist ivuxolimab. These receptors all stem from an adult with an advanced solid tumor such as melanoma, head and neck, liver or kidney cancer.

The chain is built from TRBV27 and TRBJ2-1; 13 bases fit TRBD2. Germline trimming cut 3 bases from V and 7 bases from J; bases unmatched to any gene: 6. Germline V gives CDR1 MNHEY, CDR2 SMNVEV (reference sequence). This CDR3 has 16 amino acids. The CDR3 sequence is CASSFRTSGGVNEQFF. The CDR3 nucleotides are TGTGCCAGCAGTTTCCGGACTAGCGGGGGTGTAAATGAGCAGTTCTTC.

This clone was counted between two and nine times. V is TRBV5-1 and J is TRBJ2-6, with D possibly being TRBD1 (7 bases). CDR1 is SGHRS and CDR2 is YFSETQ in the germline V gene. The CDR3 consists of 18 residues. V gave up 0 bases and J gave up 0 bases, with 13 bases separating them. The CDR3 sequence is CASSLVGGQNSGANVLTF. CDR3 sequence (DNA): TGCGCCAGCAGCTTGGTGGGGGGACAGAACTCTGGGGCCAACGTCCTGACTTTC.

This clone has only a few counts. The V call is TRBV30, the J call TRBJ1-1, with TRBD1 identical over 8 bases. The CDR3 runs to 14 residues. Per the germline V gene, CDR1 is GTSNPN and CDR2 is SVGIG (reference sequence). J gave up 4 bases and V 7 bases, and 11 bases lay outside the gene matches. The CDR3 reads CALEGQAGVTEAFF. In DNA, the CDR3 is TGTGCCTTGGAGGGACAGGCGGGAGTCACTGAAGCTTTCTTT. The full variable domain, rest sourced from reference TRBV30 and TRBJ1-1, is SQTIHQWPATLVQPVGSPLSLECTVEGTSNPNLYWYRQAAGRGLQLLFYSVGIGQISSEVPQNLSASRPQDRQFILSSKKLLLSDSGFYLCALEGQAGVTEAFFGQGTRLTVV.

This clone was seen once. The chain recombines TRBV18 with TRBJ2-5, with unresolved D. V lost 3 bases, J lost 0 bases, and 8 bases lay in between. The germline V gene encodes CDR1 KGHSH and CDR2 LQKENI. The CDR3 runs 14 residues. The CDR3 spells CASSPPRDQETQYF. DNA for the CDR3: TGTGCCAGCTCACCCCCACGGGACCAAGAGACCCAGTACTTC.

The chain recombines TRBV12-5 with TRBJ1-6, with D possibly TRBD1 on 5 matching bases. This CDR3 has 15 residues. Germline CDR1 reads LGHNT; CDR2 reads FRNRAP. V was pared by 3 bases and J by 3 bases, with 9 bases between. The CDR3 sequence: CASGFEQGYNSPLHF. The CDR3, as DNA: TGTGCTAGTGGTTTTGAGCAGGGCTATAATTCACCCCTCCACTTT.

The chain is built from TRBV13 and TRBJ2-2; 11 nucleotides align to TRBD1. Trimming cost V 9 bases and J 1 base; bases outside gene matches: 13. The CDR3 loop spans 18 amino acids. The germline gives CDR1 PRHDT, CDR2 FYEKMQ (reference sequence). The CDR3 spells CASLSPRDRGKNTGELFF. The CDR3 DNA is TGTGCCAGTCTTTCCCCCCGGGACAGGGGGAAGAACACCGGGGAGCTGTTTTTT.

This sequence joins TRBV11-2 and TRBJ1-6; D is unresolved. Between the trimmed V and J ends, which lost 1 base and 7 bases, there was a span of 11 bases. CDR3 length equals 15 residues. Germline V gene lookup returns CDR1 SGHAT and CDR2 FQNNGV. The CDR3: CASSLGLQPNSPLHF. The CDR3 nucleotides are TGTGCCAGCAGCTTAGGCTTACAGCCAAATTCACCCCTCCACTTT.

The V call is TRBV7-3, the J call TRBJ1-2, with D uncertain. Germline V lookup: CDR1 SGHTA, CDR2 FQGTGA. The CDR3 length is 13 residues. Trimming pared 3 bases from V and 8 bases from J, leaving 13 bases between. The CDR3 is CASSFIRGWGYTF. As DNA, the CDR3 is TGTGCCAGCAGCTTTATACGAGGTTGGGGCTACACCTTC. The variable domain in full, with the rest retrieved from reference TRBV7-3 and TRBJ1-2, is GAGVSQTPSNKVTEKGKYVELRCDPISGHTALYWYRQSLGQGPEFLIYFQGTGAADDSGLPNDRFFAVRPEGSVSTLKIQRTERGDSAVYLCASSFIRGWGYTFGSGTRLTVV.

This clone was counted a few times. The CDR3 is CASSLGTPTNEKLFF. In DNA form, the CDR3 reads TGTGCCAGCAGCCTCGGGACACCGACTAATGAAAAACTGTTTTTT. The V and J genes are TRBV5-5 and TRBJ1-4; perhaps TRBD1 as D (6 bases). The germline V and J ends were trimmed by 4 bases and 2 bases, with 12 bases remaining between them. Per germline, CDR1 SGHKS and CDR2 YYEKEE (reference sequence). This CDR3 comprises 15 residues.

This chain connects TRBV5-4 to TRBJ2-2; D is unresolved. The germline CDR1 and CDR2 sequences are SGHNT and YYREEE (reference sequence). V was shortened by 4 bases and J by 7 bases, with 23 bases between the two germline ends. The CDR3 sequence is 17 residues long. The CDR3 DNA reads TGTGCCAGCAGCCAAGTGGGTCACTTGGGCTCGGACGGGGAGCTGTTTTTT. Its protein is CASSQVGHLGSDGELFF.

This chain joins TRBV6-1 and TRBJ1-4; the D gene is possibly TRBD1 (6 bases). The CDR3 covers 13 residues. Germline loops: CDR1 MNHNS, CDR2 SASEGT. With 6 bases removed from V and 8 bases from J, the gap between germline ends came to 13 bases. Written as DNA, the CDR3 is TGTGCCAGCAGGGGGACACCGGGGGAAAAACTGTTTTTT. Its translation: CASRGTPGEKLFF.

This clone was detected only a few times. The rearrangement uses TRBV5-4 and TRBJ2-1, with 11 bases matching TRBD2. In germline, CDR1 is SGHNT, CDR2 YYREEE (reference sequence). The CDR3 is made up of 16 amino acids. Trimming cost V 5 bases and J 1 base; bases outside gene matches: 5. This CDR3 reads CASRPRTSGSYNEQFF. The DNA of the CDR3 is TGTGCCAGCAGACCTAGGACTAGCGGGTCCTACAATGAGCAGTTCTTC.

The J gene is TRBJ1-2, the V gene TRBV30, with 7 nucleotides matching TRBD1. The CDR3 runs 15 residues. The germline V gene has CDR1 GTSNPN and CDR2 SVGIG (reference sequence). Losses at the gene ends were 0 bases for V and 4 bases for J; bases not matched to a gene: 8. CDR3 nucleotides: TGTGCCTGGAGTGTACTTGACAGGGTGGGCTATGGCTACACCTTC. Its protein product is CAWSVLDRVGYGYTF.

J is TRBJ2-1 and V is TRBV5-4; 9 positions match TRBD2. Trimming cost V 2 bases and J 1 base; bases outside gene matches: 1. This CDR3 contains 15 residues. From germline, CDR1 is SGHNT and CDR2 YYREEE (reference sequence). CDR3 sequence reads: CASSFSGGSYNEQFF. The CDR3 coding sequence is TGTGCCAGCAGCTTTAGCGGGGGATCCTACAATGAGCAGTTCTTC. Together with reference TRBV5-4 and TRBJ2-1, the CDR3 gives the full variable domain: ETGVTQSPTHLIKTRGQQVTLRCSSQSGHNTVSWYQQALGQGPQFIFQYYREEENGRGNFPPRFSGLQFPNYSSELNVNALELDDSALYLCASSFSGGSYNEQFFGPGTRLTVL.

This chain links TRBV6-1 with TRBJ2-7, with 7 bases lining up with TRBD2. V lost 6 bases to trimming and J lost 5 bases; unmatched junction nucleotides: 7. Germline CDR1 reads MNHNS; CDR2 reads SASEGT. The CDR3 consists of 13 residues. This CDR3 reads CASSWTSSHEQYF. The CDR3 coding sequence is TGTGCCAGCAGCTGGACTAGTAGCCACGAGCAGTACTTC.

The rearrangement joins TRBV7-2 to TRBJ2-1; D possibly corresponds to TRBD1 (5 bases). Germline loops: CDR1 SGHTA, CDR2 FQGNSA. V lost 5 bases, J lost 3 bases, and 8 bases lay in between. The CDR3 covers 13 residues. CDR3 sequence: CASSADSYNEQFF. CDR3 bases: TGTGCCAGCAGCGCAGACAGCTACAATGAGCAGTTCTTC.

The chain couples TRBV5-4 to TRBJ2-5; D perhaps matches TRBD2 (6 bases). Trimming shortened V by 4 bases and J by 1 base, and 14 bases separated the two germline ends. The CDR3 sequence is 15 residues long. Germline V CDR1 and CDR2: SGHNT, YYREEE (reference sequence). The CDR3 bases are TGTGCCAGCAGCCTGGTGGGGGGTTTCCAAGAGACCCAGTACTTC. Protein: CASSLVGGFQETQYF.

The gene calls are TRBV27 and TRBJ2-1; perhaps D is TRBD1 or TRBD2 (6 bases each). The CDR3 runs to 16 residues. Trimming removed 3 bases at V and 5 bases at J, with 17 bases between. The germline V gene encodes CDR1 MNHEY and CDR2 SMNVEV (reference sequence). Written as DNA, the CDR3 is TGTGCCAGCAGTTTTTTCCCAGAAAGGGGGGACAATGAGCAGTTCTTC. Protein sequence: CASSFFPERGDNEQFF.

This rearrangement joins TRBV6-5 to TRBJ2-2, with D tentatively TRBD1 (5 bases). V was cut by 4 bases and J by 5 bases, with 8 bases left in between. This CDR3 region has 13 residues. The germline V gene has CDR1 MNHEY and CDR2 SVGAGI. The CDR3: CASSSRTTGELFF. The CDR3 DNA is TGTGCCAGCAGTTCCAGGACAACCGGGGAGCTGTTTTTT.